The 26 T cell receptor beta chains below all came from one sample that was sequenced in a study of a mutant IDH1 vaccine in newly diagnosed glioma. TCRdb keeps only in-frame clones here, not all; method: immunoSEQ multiplex PCR. The data hold about 68,000 clones, with about four fifths observed a single time. As to time point: baseline, week 1 (first vaccination visit). Treatment noted: pre-vaccination baseline after standard-of-care therapy. Here the sequenced sample was PBMCs, taken from a glioma patient treated with radiotherapy, temozolomide or both. These receptors were collected from a man between 45 and 60 years old with glioma.

This clone showed up just a few times. This chain connects TRBV29-1 to TRBJ1-5; D gene ambiguous. There are 10 residues in the CDR3. The germline gives CDR1 SQVTM, CDR2 ANQGSEA. The V end lost 4 bases, the J end lost 6 bases, and 4 bases lay between the germline ends. As DNA, the CDR3 is TGCAGCGTTGGACCTCAGCCCCAGCATTTT. It translates to CSVGPQPQHF.

The rearrangement joins TRBV2 to TRBJ2-5, with D tentatively TRBD2 (5 bases). CDR1 is SNHLY, CDR2 FYNNEI, per germline. This CDR3 is built from 14 residues. Trimming stripped 2 bases from V and 5 bases from J, with 12 bases between. CDR3 DNA sequence: TGTGCCAGCAGTGAAAGTAGAGGGATGGAGACCCAGTACTTC. Its translation: CASSESRGMETQYF.

The rearrangement links TRBV2 to TRBJ1-5, with D possibly matching TRBD1 (5 bases). Looked up from germline, CDR1 is SNHLY and CDR2 is FYNNEI. The CDR3 is made up of 14 amino acids. With 3 bases removed from V and 2 bases from J, the gap between germline ends came to 8 bases. The CDR3 DNA follows: TGTGCCAGCAGTGAGGAAGGGGGCAATCAGCCCCAGCATTTT. Amino acid sequence: CASSEEGGNQPQHF.

This clone was seen just once. The J gene is TRBJ2-5, the V gene TRBV19, with TRBD2 identical over 7 bases. Germline CDR1 is LNHDA and CDR2 is SQIVND (reference sequence). The CDR3 has 13 amino acids. Unmatched junction bases numbered 1, after V lost 3 bases and J lost 3 bases. CDR3 loop: CASSMAGEETQYF. Written as DNA, the CDR3 is TGTGCCAGTAGTATGGCGGGGGAAGAGACCCAGTACTTC.

The chain recombines TRBV5-6 with TRBJ1-6, with unresolved D. The V end was cut by 3 bases, the J end by 8 bases, with 9 bases between. Per the germline V gene, CDR1 is SGHDT and CDR2 is YYEEEE. CDR3 size: 13 residues. CDR3 sequence: CASSSREYSPLHF. The DNA for the CDR3 is TGTGCCAGCAGCTCCCGGGAGTATTCACCCCTCCACTTT.

J is TRBJ1-5 and V is TRBV5-5, with 8 bases lining up with TRBD1. With 2 bases clipped from V and 2 bases from J, the junction kept 9 bases outside the gene matches. Germline V CDR1 and CDR2: SGHKS, YYEKEE (reference sequence). The length of the CDR3 is 17 residues. DNA for the CDR3: TGTGCCAGCAGCTTCTACGGACAGGGAGTCGGCAATCAGCCCCAGCATTTT. This sequence encodes CASSFYGQGVGNQPQHF.

The rearrangement joins TRBV27 to TRBJ2-7; 8 nucleotides match TRBD2. Germline V gene lookup returns CDR1 MNHEY and CDR2 SMNVEV (reference sequence). The CDR3 runs 16 residues. V shed 1 base, J shed 2 bases, and the junction held 7 bases outside the gene matches. The CDR3 bases are TGTGCCAGCAGTTTATACGGGGGGGCTGGGGCCTACGAGCAGTACTTC. This codes for CASSLYGGAGAYEQYF.

For the CDR3, the DNA is TGTGCCAGCAAAGGACAGGGGGCCACAGATACGCAGTATTTT. Amino acid sequence: CASKGQGATDTQYF. The chain is built from TRBV2 and TRBJ2-3; 11 nucleotides match TRBD1. This CDR3 has 14 amino acids. Germline V gene sequence: CDR1 SNHLY, CDR2 FYNNEI. Trimming took 7 bases from V and 2 from J; bases not matched to a gene: 2. The full variable domain, with the rest looked up from reference TRBV2 and TRBJ2-3, is EPEVTQTPSHQVTQMGQEVILRCVPISNHLYFYWYRQILGQKVEFLVSFYNNEISEKSEIFDDQFSVERPDGSNFTLKIRSTKLEDSAMYFCASKGQGATDTQYFGPGTRLTVL.

The rearrangement joins TRBV5-1 to TRBJ2-2; perhaps D is TRBD1 or TRBD2 (5 bases each). CDR1 is SGHRS, CDR2 YFSETQ, per germline. V was trimmed by 1 base and J by 8 bases, leaving 9 bases between them. This CDR3 contains 13 residues. CDR3 amino acids: CASSLTGTGELFF. The CDR3 DNA sequence: TGCGCCAGCAGCTTGACCGGGACGGGGGAGCTGTTTTTT.

The V and J genes are TRBV4-1 and TRBJ1-1; D is undetermined. Germline-derived CDR1 and CDR2 are MGHRA and YSYEKL. The CDR3 consists of 13 residues. V lost 4 bases to trimming and J lost 8 bases, with 14 bases between them. In DNA form, the CDR3 reads TGCGCCAGCAGCCCCACAAATCCGAGGGAAGCTTTCTTT. It yields the protein CASSPTNPREAFF.

This chain links TRBV30 with TRBJ1-6; D uncertain. The CDR3 sequence is 14 residues long. Germline values: CDR1 GTSNPN, CDR2 SVGIG (reference sequence). In nucleotides, the CDR3 is TGTGCTGTGATGACGAGCTCCTATAATTCACCCCTCCACTTT. Residues: CAVMTSSYNSPLHF. The entire variable domain, with the rest obtained from reference TRBV30 and TRBJ1-6, is as follows: SQTIHQWPATLVQPVGSPLSLECTVEGTSNPNLYWYRQAAGRGLQLLFYSVGIGQISSEVPQNLSASRPQDRQFILSSKKLLLSDSGFYLCAVMTSSYNSPLHFGNGTRLTVT.

V and J are TRBV7-2 and TRBJ1-5; D may be TRBD1 (5 bases). The CDR3 covers 15 residues. The germline gives CDR1 SGHTA, CDR2 FQGNSA. V lost 1 base and J 7 bases, leaving 14 bases between the germline ends. In DNA, the CDR3 is TGTGCCAGCAGCTTAGTCACTTCTGGGGGGCAGCCCCAGCATTTT. Translation: CASSLVTSGGQPQHF.

This chain connects TRBV18 to TRBJ1-1; TRBD1 is a possible D gene (5 bases). V lost 5 bases and J 6 bases, leaving 22 bases between the germline ends. The germline V gene encodes CDR1 KGHSH and CDR2 LQKENI. The CDR3 consists of 16 residues. This CDR3 reads CASSSSPRSGFAEAFF. The CDR3 DNA reads TGTGCCAGCTCATCATCCCCCCGATCAGGGTTTGCTGAAGCTTTCTTT.

The chain recombines TRBV7-2 with TRBJ2-7, with 11 bases aligning to TRBD1. Germline V gives CDR1 SGHTA, CDR2 FQGNSA. The CDR3 is 15 amino acids. The trim removed 2 bases at V and 2 bases at J, leaving 2 bases unmatched. The CDR3 loop reads CASSLRTGGPYEQYF. CDR3 DNA: TGTGCCAGCAGCTTAAGGACAGGGGGCCCCTACGAGCAGTACTTC. Full variable domain (remainder filled in from reference TRBV7-2 and TRBJ2-7): GAGVSQSPSNKVTEKGKDVELRCDPISGHTALYWYRQSLGQGLEFLIYFQGNSAPDKSGLPSDRFSAERTGGSVSTLTIQRTQQEDSAVYLCASSLRTGGPYEQYFGPGTRLTVT.

The J gene is TRBJ1-2, the V gene TRBV2; 7 nucleotides agree with TRBD1. Germline V lookup: CDR1 SNHLY, CDR2 FYNNEI. The CDR3 runs 14 residues. The J segment lost 4 bases and the V segment lost 2 bases, leaving 4 bases of the junction unmatched. DNA for the CDR3: TGTGCCAGCAGTGAAAGGACAGGCGTCTATGGCTACACCTTC. It specifies CASSERTGVYGYTF.

The gene calls are TRBV5-1 and TRBJ2-7; no clear D gene. Germline lookup yields CDR1 SGHRS and CDR2 YFSETQ. This CDR3 has 11 residues. The V gene lost 3 bases and the J gene lost 2 bases, with 3 bases spanning the gap. This CDR3 reads CASSSAYEQYF. CDR3 nucleotide sequence: TGCGCCAGCAGCTCAGCCTACGAGCAGTACTTC.

The chain is built from TRBV4-1 and TRBJ2-1; 10 nucleotides align to TRBD2. CDR1 is MGHRA, CDR2 YSYEKL, per germline. There are 15 residues in the CDR3. The ends lost 5 bases at V and 9 bases at J; junction bases unmatched: 10. The chain's CDR3 is CASSGTSGEWSEQFF. CDR3 DNA: TGCGCCAGCAGCGGTACTAGCGGGGAGTGGAGTGAGCAGTTCTTC.

The chain carries TRBV5-1 and TRBJ1-1, with D perhaps TRBD1 (5 bases). This CDR3 spans 16 amino acids. Between the trimmed V and J ends, which lost 1 base and 0 bases, there was a span of 13 bases. CDR1 is SGHRS and CDR2 is YFSETQ in the germline V gene. CDR3 loop: CASSLKPGLMNTEAFF. The CDR3 DNA sequence: TGCGCCAGCAGCTTGAAGCCGGGGCTAATGAACACTGAAGCTTTCTTT.

V gene TRBV6-5 combines with J gene TRBJ1-3; D possibly corresponds to TRBD1 (5 bases). The V gene's germline CDR1 is MNHEY and CDR2 SVGAGI. The CDR3 extends over 16 amino acids. Trimming took 2 bases from V and 0 from J, leaving 11 bases between them. The CDR3 coding sequence is TGTGCCAGCAGTTACCGCGCGGACACCTCTGGAAACACCATATATTTT. Amino acids: CASSYRADTSGNTIYF.

The chain recombines TRBV30 with TRBJ2-3; 9 positions agree with TRBD2. J gave up 1 base and V 0 bases, and 5 bases lay outside the gene matches. The CDR3 covers 16 residues. Germline CDR1 GTSNPN, CDR2 SVGIG (reference sequence). CDR3 coding DNA: TGTGCCTGGAGTGTACTGACTAGCGGCCGCACAGATACGCAGTATTTT. Translated, it gives CAWSVLTSGRTDTQYF.

The rearrangement joins TRBV7-2 to TRBJ1-1; D perhaps matches TRBD1 (5 bases). Germline assignment: CDR1 SGHTA and CDR2 FQGNSA. V was clipped by 7 bases and J by 1 base, with 13 bases between them. This CDR3 has 14 residues. CDR3 loop: CASIFRGGNTEAFF. The CDR3 DNA sequence: TGTGCCAGCATTTTTAGGGGAGGGAACACTGAAGCTTTCTTT.

V is TRBV10-3 and J is TRBJ2-5; the match to TRBD2 covers 10 bases. Per germline, CDR1 ENHRY and CDR2 SYGVKD. The CDR3 contains 15 residues. J was trimmed by 0 bases and V by 6 bases; bases with no gene match: 4. In DNA form, the CDR3 reads TGTGCCATCAGGGGAACTAGCGGGAACCAAGAGACCCAGTACTTC. This codes for CAIRGTSGNQETQYF.

This clone was observed a few times. This rearrangement joins TRBV6-1 to TRBJ1-2; perhaps TRBD1 as D (6 bases). The ends were cut back, 7 bases at V and 4 bases at J, with 16 bases in the middle. Per the germline V gene, CDR1 is MNHNS and CDR2 is SASEGT. This CDR3 spans 14 amino acids. CDR3 DNA sequence: TGTGCCAGCACACAAGCCAGGGGTCCCTATGGCTACACCTTC. Amino acids: CASTQARGPYGYTF.

The rearrangement joins TRBV5-5 to TRBJ2-7, with no clear D. Trimming left V 4 bases short and J 0 bases short, with 11 bases between. CDR1 is SGHKS, CDR2 YYEKEE, per germline (reference sequence). The CDR3 is made up of 14 amino acids. The DNA of the CDR3 is TGTGCCAGCAGCGAGGCTGCAAGCTCCTACGAGCAGTACTTC. This sequence encodes CASSEAASSYEQYF.

The chain carries TRBV7-6 and TRBJ2-2; D remains unclear. Germline CDR1 reads SGHVS; CDR2 reads FNYEAQ. The CDR3 is made up of 12 amino acids. V lost 5 bases to trimming and J lost 3 bases, with 4 bases between them. CDR3 amino acids: CASSGDTGELFF. Here the CDR3 DNA reads TGTGCCAGCAGCGGGGACACCGGGGAGCTGTTTTTT.

The rearrangement joins TRBV5-4 to TRBJ1-4, with a tentative D call TRBD1 (5 bases). The CDR3 has 12 residues. Germline CDR1 and CDR2: SGHNT and YYREEE (reference sequence). Trimming took 3 bases from V and 8 from J, leaving 8 bases between them. The CDR3 DNA reads TGTGCCAGCAGCTGGGGGTCCGAAAAACTGTTTTTT. Protein product: CASSWGSEKLFF.